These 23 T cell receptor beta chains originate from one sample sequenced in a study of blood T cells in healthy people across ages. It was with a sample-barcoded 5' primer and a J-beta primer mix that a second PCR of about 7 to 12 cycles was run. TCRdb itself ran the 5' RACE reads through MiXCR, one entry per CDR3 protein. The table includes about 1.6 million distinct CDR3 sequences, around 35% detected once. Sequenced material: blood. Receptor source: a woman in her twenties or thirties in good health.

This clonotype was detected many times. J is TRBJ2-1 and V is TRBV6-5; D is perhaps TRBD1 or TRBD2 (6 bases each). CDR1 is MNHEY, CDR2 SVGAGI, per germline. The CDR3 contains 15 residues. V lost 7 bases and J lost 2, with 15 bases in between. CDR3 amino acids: CASKVGGGPYNEQFF. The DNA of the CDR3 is TGTGCCAGCAAGGTTGGAGGGGGTCCCTACAATGAGCAGTTCTTC.

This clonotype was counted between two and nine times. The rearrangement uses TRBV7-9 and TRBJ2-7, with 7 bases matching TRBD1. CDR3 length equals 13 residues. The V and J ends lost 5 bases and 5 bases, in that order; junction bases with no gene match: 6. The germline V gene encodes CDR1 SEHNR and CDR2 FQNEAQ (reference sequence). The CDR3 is CASSAGGRDEQYF. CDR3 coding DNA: TGTGCCAGCAGCGCAGGGGGAAGGGACGAGCAGTACTTC.

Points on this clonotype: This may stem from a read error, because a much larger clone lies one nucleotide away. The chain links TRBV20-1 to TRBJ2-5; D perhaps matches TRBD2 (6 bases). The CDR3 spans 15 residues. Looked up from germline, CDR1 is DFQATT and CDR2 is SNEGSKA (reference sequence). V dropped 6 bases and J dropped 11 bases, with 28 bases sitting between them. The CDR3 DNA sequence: TGCAGTGCCAGAATGAACGCGGGGATACACTACAAGCAGTACTTC. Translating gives CSARMNAGIHYKQYF.

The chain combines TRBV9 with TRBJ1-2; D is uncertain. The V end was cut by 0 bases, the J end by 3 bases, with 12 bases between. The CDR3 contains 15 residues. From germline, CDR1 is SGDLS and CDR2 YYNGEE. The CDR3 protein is CASSVADGSDYGYTF. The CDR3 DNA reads TGTGCCAGCAGCGTAGCGGACGGGTCCGACTATGGCTACACCTTC.

CDR3 sequence reads: CSARDDGAPDYEQYF. The CDR3 DNA is TGCAGTGCTAGAGATGACGGAGCACCGGATTACGAGCAGTACTTC. This sequence joins TRBV20-1 and TRBJ2-7; D uncertain. CDR1 and CDR2 (germline): DFQATT, SNEGSKA (reference sequence). V lost 0 bases and J 4 bases, leaving 16 bases between the germline ends. The CDR3 sequence is 15 residues long.

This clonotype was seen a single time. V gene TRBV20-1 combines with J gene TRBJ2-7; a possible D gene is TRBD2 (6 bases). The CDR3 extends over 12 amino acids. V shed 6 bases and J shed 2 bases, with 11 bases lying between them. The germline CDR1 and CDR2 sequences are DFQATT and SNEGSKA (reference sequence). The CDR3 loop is CSAGRDPYEQYF. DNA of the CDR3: TGCAGTGCCGGGCGGGACCCCTACGAGCAGTACTTC.

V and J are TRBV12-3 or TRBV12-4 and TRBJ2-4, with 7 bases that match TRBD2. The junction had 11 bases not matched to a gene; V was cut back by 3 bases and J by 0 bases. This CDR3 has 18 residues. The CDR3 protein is CASSFLCGGTLAKNIQYF. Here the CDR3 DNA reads TGTGCCAGCAGTTTTCTCTGCGGGGGAACACTAGCCAAAAACATTCAGTACTTC.

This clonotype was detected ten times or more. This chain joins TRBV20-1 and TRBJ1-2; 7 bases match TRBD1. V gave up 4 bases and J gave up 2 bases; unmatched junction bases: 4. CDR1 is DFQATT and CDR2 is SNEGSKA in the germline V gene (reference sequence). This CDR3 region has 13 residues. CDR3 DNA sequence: TGCAGTGCTACGACAGGGATGAACTATGGCTACACCTTC. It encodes CSATTGMNYGYTF.

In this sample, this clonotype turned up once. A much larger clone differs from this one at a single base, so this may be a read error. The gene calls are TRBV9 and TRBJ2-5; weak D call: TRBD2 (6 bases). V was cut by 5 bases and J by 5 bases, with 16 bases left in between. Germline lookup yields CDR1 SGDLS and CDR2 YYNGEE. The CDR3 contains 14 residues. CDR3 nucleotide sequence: TGTGCCAGCAGTCTTAGCGGAACTAGTGAGACCCAGTACTTC. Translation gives CASSLSGTSETQYF.

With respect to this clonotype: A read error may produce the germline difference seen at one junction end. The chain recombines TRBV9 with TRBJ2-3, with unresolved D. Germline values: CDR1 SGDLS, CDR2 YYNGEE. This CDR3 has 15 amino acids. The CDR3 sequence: CASSVATSVTNTQYF. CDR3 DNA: TGTGCCAGCAGCGTAGCTACTTCCGTCACAAATACGCAGTATTTT.

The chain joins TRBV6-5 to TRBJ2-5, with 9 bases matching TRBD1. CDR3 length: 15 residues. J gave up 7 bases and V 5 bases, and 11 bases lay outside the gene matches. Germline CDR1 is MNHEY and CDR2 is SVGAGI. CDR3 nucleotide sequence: TGTGCCAGCAGTGACCGGACAGGGGCGGGCATGACCCAGTACTTC. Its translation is CASSDRTGAGMTQYF.

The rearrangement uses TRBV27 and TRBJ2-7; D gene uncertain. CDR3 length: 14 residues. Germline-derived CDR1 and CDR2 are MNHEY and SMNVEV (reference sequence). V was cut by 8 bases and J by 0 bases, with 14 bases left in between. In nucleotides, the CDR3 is TGTGCCAGCGGCTCTACAGTTTACTCCTACGAGCAGTACTTC. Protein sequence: CASGSTVYSYEQYF.

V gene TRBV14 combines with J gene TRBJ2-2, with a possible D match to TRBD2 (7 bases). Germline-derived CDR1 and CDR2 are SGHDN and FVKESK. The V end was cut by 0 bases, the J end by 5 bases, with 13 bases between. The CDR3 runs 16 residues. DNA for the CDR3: TGTGCCAGCAGCCAAGATCGGGGGGCGCGGACCGGGGAGCTGTTTTTT. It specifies CASSQDRGARTGELFF.

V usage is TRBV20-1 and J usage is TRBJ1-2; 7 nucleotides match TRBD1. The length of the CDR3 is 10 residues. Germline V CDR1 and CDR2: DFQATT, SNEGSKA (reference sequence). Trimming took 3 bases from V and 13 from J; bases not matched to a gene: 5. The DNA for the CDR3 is TGCAGTGCTAGTCGGGGACAGTGCACCTTC. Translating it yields CSASRGQCTF.

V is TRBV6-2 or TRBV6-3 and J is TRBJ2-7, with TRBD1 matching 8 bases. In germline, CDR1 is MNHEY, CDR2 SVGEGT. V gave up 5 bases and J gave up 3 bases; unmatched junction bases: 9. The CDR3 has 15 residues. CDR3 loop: CASSPWTGSGYEQYF. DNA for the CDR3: TGTGCCAGCAGTCCGTGGACAGGGAGCGGCTACGAGCAGTACTTC.

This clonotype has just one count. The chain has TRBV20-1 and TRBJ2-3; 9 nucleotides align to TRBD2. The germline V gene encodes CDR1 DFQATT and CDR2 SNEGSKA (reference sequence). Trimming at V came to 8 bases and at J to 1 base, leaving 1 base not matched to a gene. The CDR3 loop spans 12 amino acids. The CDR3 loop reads CSWTSGTDTQYF. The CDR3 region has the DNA TGCAGTTGGACTAGCGGCACAGATACGCAGTATTTT.

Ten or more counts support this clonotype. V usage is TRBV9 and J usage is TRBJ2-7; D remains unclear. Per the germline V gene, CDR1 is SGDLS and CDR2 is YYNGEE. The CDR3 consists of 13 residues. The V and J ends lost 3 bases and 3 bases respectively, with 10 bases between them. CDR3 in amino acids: CASSATDGYEQYF. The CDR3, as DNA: TGTGCCAGCAGCGCCACGGACGGCTACGAGCAGTACTTC.

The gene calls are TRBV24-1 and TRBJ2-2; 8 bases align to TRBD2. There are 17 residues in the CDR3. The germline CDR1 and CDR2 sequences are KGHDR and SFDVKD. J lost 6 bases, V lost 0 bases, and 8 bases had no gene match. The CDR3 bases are TGTGCCACCAGTGATTTGCAAGCGGCGGGAGGTGCCGGGGAGCTGTTTTTT. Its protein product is CATSDLQAAGGAGELFF.

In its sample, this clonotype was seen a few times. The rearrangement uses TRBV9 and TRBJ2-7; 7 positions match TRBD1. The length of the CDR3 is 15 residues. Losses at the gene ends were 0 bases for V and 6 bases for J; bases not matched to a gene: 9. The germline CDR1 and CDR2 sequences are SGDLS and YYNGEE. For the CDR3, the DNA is TGTGCCAGCAGCGTAGTCGGGACAGAGTTAGGCGAGCAGTACTTC. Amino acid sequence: CASSVVGTELGEQYF. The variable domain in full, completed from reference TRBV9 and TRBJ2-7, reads DSGVTQTPKHLITATGQRVTLRCSPRSGDLSVYWYQQSLDQGLQFLIQYYNGEERAKGNILERFSAQQFPDLHSELNLSSLELGDSALYFCASSVVGTELGEQYFGPGTRLTVT.

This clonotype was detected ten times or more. The chain's CDR3 is CSVPLRLAGEQYF. For the CDR3, the DNA is TGCAGCGTTCCTCTAAGGCTAGCCGGCGAGCAGTACTTC. The chain couples TRBV29-1 to TRBJ2-7; D perhaps matches TRBD2 (5 bases). Germline V gene lookup returns CDR1 SQVTM and CDR2 ANQGSEA. CDR3 size: 13 residues. Trimming removed 5 bases at V and 6 bases at J, with 17 bases between.

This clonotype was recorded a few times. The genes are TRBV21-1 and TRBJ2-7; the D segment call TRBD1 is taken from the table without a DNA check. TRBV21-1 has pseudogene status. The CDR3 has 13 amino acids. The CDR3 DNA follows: TGTGCCAGCCACGCTCTACAGGTGTACGAGCAGTACTTC. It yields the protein CASHALQVYEQYF.

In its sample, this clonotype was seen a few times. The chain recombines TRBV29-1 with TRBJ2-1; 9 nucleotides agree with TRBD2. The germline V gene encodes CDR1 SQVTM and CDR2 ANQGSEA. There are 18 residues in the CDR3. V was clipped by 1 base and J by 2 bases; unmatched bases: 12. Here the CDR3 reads CSVEVLAGTRGTYNEQFF. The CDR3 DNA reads TGCAGCGTTGAAGTTCTAGCGGGGACTCGGGGGACCTACAATGAGCAGTTCTTC.

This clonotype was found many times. The CDR3 reads CASSMGDYEQYF. CDR3 DNA sequence: TGTGCCAGCAGTATGGGCGACTACGAGCAGTACTTC. The J gene is TRBJ2-7, the V gene TRBV28, with unresolved D. The CDR3 covers 12 residues. The germline V gene has CDR1 MDHEN and CDR2 SYDVKM. The germline V and J ends were trimmed by 5 bases and 3 bases, with 8 bases remaining between them.